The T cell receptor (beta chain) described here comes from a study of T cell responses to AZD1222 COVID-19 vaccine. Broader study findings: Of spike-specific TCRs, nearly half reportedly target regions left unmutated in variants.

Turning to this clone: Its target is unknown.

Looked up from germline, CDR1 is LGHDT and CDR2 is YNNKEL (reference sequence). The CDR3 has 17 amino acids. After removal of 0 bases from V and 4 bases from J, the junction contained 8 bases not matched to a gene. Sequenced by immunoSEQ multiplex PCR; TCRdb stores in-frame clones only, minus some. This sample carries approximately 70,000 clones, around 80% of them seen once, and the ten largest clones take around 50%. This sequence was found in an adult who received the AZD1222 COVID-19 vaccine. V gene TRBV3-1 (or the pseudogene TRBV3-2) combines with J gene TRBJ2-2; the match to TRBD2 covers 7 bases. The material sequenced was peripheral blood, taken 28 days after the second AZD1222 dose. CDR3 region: CASSQDTAGVFTGELFF. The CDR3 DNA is TGTGCCAGCAGCCAAGATACCGCGGGAGTCTTCACCGGGGAGCTGTTTTTT.